The clone carrying this T cell receptor beta chain was found a few times. After removal of 4 bases from V and 8 bases from J, the junction contained 4 bases not matched to a gene. CDR1 is SGHRS, CDR2 YFSETQ, per germline. The CDR3 has 13 residues. The data belong to a study of early T cells in non-severe SARS-CoV-2 infection. In the library, individual cDNA molecules carried attached unique molecular identifiers. MiXCR was run by TCRdb on the 5' RACE reads, yielding one entry per CDR3 protein. The sample lists roughly 120,000 distinct CDR3 sequences; around 14% were seen once. Sequenced material: whole blood. The V and J genes are TRBV5-1 and TRBJ1-2; 11 positions match TRBD1. This sequence was found in an adult who was a healthcare worker with PCR-confirmed SARS-CoV-2 infection or an uninfected control (not recorded which). The CDR3 sequence: CASSPGQGAGYTF. CDR3 coding DNA: TGCGCCAGCAGCCCCGGACAGGGGGCAGGCTACACCTTC.